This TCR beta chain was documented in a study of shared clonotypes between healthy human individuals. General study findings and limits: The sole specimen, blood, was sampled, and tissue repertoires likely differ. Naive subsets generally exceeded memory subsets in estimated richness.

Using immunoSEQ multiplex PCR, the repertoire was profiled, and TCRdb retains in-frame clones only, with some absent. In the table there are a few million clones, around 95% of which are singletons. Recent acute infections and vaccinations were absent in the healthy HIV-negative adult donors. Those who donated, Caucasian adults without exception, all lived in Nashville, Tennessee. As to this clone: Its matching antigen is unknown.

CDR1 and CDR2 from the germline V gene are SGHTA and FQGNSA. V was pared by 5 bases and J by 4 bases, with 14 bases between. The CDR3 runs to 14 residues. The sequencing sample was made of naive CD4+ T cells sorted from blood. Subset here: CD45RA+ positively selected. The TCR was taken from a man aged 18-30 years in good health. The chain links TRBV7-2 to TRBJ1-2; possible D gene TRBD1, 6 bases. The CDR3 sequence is CASSPPGAFYGYTF. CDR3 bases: TGTGCCAGCAGCCCGCCGGGGGCATTCTATGGCTACACCTTC.